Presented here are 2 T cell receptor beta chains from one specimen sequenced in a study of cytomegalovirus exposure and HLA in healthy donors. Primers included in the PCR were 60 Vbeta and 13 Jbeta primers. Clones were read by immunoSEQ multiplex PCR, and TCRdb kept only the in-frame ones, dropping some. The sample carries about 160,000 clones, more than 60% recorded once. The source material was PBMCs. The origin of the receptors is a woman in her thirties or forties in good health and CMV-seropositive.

For the CDR3, the DNA is TGTGCCATCAGTGATCGAGGGATAGTCCGGGAGACCCAGTACTTC. Translated: CAISDRGIVRETQYF. This chain links TRBV10-3 with TRBJ2-5; D perhaps matches TRBD2 (5 bases). The CDR3 is made up of 15 amino acids. Trimming shortened V by 3 bases and J by 5 bases, and 16 bases separated the two germline ends. Germline-derived CDR1 and CDR2 are ENHRY and SYGVKD.

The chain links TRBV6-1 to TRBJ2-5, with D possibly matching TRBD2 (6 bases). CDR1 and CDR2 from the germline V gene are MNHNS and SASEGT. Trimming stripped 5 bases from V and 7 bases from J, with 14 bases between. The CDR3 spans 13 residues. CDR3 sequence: CASSPLTRGTQYF. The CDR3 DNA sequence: TGTGCCAGCAGTCCTTTGACTAGAGGGACCCAGTACTTC.